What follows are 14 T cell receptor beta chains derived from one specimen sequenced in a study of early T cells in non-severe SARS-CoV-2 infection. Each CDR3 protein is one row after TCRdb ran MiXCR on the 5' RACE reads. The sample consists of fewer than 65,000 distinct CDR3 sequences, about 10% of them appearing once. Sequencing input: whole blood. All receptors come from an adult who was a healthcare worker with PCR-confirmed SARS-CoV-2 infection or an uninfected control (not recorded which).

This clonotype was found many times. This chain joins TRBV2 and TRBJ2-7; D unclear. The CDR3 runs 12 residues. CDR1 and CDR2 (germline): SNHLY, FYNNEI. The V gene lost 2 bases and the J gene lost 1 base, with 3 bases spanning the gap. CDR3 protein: CASSEQSYEQYF. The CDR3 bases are TGTGCCAGCAGTGAACAGTCCTACGAGCAGTACTTC.

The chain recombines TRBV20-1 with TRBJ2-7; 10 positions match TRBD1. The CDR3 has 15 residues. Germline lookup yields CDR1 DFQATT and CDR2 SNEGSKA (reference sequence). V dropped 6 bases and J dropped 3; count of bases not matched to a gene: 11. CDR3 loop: CSAPLPGQGYYEQYF. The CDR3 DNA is TGCAGTGCGCCTTTACCGGGACAGGGGTACTACGAGCAGTACTTC.

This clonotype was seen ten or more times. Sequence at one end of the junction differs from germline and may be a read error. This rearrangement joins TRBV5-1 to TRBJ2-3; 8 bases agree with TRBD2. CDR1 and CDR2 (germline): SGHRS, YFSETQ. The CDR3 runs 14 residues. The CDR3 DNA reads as TGTGCCAGCAGCTTGGTAGCGGGGACAGATACGCAGTATTTT. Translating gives CASSLVAGTDTQYF.

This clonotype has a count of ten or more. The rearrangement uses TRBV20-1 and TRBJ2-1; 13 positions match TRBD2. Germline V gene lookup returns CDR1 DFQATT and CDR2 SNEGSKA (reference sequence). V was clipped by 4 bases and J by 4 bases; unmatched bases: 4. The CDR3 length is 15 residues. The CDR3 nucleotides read TGCAGTGCTAAAACTAGCGGGGGGGCTTACAATGAGCAGTTCTTC. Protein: CSAKTSGGAYNEQFF.

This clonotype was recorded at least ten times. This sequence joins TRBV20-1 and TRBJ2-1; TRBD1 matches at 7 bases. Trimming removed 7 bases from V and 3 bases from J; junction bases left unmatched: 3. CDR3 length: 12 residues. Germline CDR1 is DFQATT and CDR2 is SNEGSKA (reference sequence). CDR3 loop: CSGPGGYNEQFF. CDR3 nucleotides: TGCAGTGGCCCAGGGGGCTACAATGAGCAGTTCTTC.

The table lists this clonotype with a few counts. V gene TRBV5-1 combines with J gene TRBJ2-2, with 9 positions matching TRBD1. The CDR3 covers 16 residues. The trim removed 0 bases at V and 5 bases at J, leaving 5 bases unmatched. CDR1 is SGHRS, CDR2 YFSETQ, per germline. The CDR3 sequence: CASSLGKQGATGELFF. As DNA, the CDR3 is TGCGCCAGCAGCTTGGGAAAACAGGGGGCGACCGGGGAGCTGTTTTTT.

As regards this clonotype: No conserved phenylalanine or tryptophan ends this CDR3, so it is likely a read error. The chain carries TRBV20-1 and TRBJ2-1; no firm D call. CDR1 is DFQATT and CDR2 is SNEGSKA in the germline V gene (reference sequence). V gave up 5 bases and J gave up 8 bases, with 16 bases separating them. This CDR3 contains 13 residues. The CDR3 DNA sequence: TGCAGTGCTGTCCCCTTTGGGTACGATGAGCAGTTCCTC. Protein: CSAVPFGYDEQFL.

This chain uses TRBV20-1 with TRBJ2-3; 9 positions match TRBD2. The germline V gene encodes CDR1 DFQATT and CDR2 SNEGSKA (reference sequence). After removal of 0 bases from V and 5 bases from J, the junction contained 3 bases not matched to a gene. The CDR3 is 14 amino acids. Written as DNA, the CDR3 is TGCAGTGCTAGAGATAGCGGGAGCGGAGATACGCAGTATTTT. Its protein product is CSARDSGSGDTQYF.

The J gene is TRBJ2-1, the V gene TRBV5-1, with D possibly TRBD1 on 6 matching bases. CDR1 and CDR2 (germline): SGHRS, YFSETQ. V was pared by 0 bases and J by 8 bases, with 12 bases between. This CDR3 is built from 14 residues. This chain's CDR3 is CASSLEQGGDEQFF. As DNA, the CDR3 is TGCGCCAGCAGCTTGGAACAAGGGGGTGATGAGCAGTTCTTC. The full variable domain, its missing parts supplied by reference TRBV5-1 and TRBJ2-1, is KAGVTQTPRYLIKTRGQQVTLSCSPISGHRSVSWYQQTPGQGLQFLFEYFSETQRNKGNFPGRFSGRQFSNSRSEMNVSTLELGDSALYLCASSLEQGGDEQFFGPGTRLTVL.

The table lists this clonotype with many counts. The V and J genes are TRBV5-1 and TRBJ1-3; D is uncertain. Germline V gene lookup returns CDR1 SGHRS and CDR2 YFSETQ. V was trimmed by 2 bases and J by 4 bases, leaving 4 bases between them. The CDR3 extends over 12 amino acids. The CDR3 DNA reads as TGCGCCAGCAGCTTTGAAGGAAACACCATATATTTT. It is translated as CASSFEGNTIYF.

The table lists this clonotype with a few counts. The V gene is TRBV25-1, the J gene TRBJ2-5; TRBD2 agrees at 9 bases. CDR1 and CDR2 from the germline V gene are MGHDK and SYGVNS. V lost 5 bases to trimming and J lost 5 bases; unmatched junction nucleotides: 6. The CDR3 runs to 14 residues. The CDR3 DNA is TGTGCCAGCAGTTCACGGACTAGCGTGGAGACCCAGTACTTC. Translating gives CASSSRTSVETQYF.

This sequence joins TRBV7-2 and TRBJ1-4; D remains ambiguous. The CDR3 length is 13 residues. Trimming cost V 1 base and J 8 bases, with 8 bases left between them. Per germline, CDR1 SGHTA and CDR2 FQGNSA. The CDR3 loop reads CASSLGRGEKLFF. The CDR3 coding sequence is TGTGCCAGCAGCTTAGGACGAGGGGAAAAACTGTTTTTT.

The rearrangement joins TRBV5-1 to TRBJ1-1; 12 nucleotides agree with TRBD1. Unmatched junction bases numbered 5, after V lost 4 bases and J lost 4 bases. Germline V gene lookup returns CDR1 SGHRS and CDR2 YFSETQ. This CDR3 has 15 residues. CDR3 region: CASSTEGQGATEAFF. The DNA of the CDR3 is TGCGCCAGCAGCACGGAGGGACAGGGGGCCACTGAAGCTTTCTTT.

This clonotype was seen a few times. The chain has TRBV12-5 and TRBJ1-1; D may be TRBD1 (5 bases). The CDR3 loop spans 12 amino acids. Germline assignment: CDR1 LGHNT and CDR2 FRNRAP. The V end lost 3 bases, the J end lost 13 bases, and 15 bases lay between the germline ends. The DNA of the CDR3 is TGTGCTAGTGGTTTCCCGAGGGGCAAGGTTTTCTTT. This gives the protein CASGFPRGKVFF.